This T cell receptor (beta chain) was sequenced in a study of OX40 agonist ivuxolimab in advanced cancers. Study summary: Every 2 weeks, patients received ivuxolimab intravenously, dosed at 0.01 to 10 mg/kg.

The germline V gene encodes CDR1 MDHEN and CDR2 SYDVKM. Trimming removed 7 bases at V and 5 bases at J, with 11 bases between. There are 12 residues in the CDR3. Method: immunoSEQ multiplex PCR; TCRdb's copy keeps in-frame clones and lacks some. In the table there are 35,000 to 50,000 clones, roughly 90% of which are singletons. The rearrangement uses TRBV28 and TRBJ1-1; weak D call: TRBD1 (5 bases). The TCR sequence derives from an adult with an advanced solid tumor such as melanoma, head and neck, liver or kidney cancer. The sample here was CD4+ or CD8+ T cells sorted from blood, taken in a trial of the OX40 agonist ivuxolimab. The CDR3 reads CASTWGVTEAFF. The DNA for the CDR3 is TGTGCCAGCACCTGGGGGGTAACTGAAGCTTTCTTT.